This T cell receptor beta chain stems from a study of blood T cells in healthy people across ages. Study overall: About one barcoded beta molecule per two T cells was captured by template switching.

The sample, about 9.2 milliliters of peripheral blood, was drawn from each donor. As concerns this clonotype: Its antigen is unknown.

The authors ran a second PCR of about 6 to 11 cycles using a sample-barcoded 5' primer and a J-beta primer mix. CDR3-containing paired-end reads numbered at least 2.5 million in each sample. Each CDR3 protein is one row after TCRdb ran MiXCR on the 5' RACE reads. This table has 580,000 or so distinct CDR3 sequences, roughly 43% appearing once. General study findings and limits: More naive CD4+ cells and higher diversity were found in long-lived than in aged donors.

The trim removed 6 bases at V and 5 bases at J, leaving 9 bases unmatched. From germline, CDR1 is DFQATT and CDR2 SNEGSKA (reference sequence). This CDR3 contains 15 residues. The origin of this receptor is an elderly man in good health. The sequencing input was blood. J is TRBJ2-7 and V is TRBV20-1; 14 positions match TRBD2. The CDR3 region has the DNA TGCAGTGCCCCGAGCTGGGGACTAGCGGGAGACGAGCAGTACTTC. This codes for CSAPSWGLAGDEQYF.